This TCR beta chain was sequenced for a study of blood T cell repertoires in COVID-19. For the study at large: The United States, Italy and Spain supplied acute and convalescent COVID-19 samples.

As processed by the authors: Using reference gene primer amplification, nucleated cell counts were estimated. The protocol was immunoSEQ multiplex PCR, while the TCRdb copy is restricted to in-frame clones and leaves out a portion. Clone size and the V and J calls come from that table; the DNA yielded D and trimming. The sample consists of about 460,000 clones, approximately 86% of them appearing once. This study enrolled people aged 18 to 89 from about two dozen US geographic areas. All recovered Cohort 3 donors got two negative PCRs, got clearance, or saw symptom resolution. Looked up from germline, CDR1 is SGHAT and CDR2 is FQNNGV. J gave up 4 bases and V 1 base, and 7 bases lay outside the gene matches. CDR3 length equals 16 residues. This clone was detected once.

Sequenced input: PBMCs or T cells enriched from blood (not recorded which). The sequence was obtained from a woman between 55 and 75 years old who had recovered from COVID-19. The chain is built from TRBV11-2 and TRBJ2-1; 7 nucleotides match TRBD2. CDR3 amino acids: CASSLVFQRGYNEQFF. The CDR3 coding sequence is TGTGCCAGCAGCTTAGTCTTCCAGCGGGGATACAATGAGCAGTTCTTC.